This record concerns one T cell receptor (beta chain) sequence. The data originate from a study of blood T cell repertoires in COVID-19. Produced via immunoSEQ multiplex PCR; TCRdb's table is partial and in-frame only. The repertoire holds some 200,000 clones, with under 90% as singletons. This receptor was taken from a woman aged 45-65 years with acute COVID-19. The source material was PBMCs or T cells enriched from blood (not recorded which).

The CDR3, as DNA: TGTGCCAGCAGAGCCCTGGGCTCCATGAACACTGAAGCTTTCTTT. Its translation: CASRALGSMNTEAFF. The chain recombines TRBV11-2 with TRBJ1-1, with D uncertain. Germline V gene sequence: CDR1 SGHAT, CDR2 FQNNGV. Trimming pared 6 bases from V and 0 bases from J, leaving 14 bases between. CDR3 length: 15 residues.